The text below deals with one T cell receptor beta chain. It was with 60 Vbeta and 13 Jbeta primers that the PCR ran. Data came from immunoSEQ multiplex PCR; TCRdb stores just in-frame clones and leaves some out. The sample holds about 140,000 clones, over 60% seen once. The data derive from a study of cytomegalovirus exposure and HLA in healthy donors. The CDR3 runs 17 residues. V was cut by 0 bases and J by 1 base, with 15 bases left in between. Per the germline V gene, CDR1 is LGHNA and CDR2 is YSLEER. The V and J genes are TRBV4-3 and TRBJ1-1; D is perhaps TRBD1 (5 bases). This clonotype originated in a man in his forties or fifties in good health and CMV-seropositive. What was sequenced was PBMCs. CDR3 sequence (DNA): TGCGCCAGCAGCCAAGACCGGGGGGGGGAAACGAACACTGAAGCTTTCTTT. Translating it yields CASSQDRGGETNTEAFF.